Listed below are T cell receptor beta chains from one sample, sequenced in a study of CXCR3-negative and CXCR3-positive naive CD8 T cells. TCRdb reprocessed the 5' RACE reads and reports one entry per CDR3 protein, with no DNA. With about 62,000 distinct CDR3 sequences in the sample, the ten largest clones hold more than 4%. Material: naive CXCR3- CD8+ T cells from blood. Receptor source: a human donor in good health. Some clones in this sample may be carry-over from other donors' samples. Each CDR3 is given with its conserved first and last residue. Fields, in order: J gene, clone size, V gene, CDR3 protein. Where a row states a size, it is once, few, many or the class of an expanded clone; other rows omit it.

TRBJ2-2 . TRBV6-2/TRBV6-3 CATTGMSLAPGELFF
TRBJ2-1 . TRBV4-3 CASSAEGLAGSSYNEQFF
TRBJ1-6 . TRBV5-5 CASSSGDGENSPLHF
TRBJ1-2 . TRBV20-1 CSARDRGSNYGYTF
TRBJ2-4 . TRBV4-3 CASSQGGFQYF
TRBJ2-7 . TRBV5-6 CASSSSRGLYEQYF
TRBJ1-5 . TRBV29-1 CSAAGEVGQPQHF
TRBJ2-1 . TRBV28 CASSLKRGTQVLEQFF
TRBJ1-2 . TRBV7-9 CASSLTGQGDDYTF
TRBJ2-7 . TRBV5-4 CASSLPGYEQYF
TRBJ2-7 . TRBV5-5 CASSLVAGPLYEQYF
TRBJ1-1 . TRBV7-2 CASSLVPYMNTEAFF
TRBJ1-4 . TRBV28 CASSEGAMVEKLFF
TRBJ1-4 . TRBV12-3/TRBV12-4 CASSPPGSPNEKLFF
TRBJ2-2 . TRBV20-1 CSGQGPTGELFF
TRBJ2-7 . TRBV20-1 CSATSGQGYEQYF
TRBJ1-2 . TRBV9 CASSVSSQGTQNGYTF
TRBJ1-1 . TRBV7-6 CASSLADSLNTEAFF
TRBJ2-5 . TRBV3-1 CASKPGQVYQETQYF
TRBJ2-3 . TRBV20-1 CSARDLWDQGAVDTQYF
TRBJ1-1 . TRBV30 CAWRRGGNTEAFF
TRBJ2-5 . TRBV7-9 CASSSKGTAQETQYF
TRBJ2-1 . TRBV7-3 CASSLFRTSGGTYNEQFF
TRBJ2-2 . TRBV29-1 CSVVVGNTGELFF
TRBJ2-1 . TRBV7-9 CAIGDSDYNEQFF
TRBJ1-1 . TRBV12-3/TRBV12-4 CASSSPQEDNTEAFF
TRBJ2-2 . TRBV6-4 CASSDSPTATGELFF
TRBJ2-1 . TRBV29-1 CSVTGLAGREQFF
TRBJ2-5 . TRBV7-9 CASSLGYETQYF
TRBJ2-1 . TRBV7-6 CASSSFGGGYNEQFF
TRBJ2-3 medium-sized TRBV12-3/TRBV12-4 CASSLRQGAPDTQYF
TRBJ2-2 . TRBV18 CASSPDTGELFF
TRBJ2-2 . TRBV5-4 CASSSEPRGQSTGELFF
TRBJ2-3 . TRBV11-2 CASSSSHSSSVYTQYF
TRBJ1-1 . TRBV20-1 CGARPGQGHTEAFF
TRBJ1-3 . TRBV4-3 CASSQSARGSGNTIYF
TRBJ2-7 . TRBV7-2 CASSSPSSGGPYEQYF
TRBJ2-7 . TRBV20-1 CSARLLMSNAYEQYF
TRBJ2-5 . TRBV29-1 CSVDFEGTVETQYF
TRBJ2-3 . TRBV7-9 CASSSRQGHTDTQYF
TRBJ2-7 . TRBV11-3 CASSLSSGNEQYF
TRBJ1-6 medium-sized TRBV7-2 CASSFIQGFGSPLHF
TRBJ2-7 . TRBV29-1 CSAYRGYEQYF
TRBJ2-1 . TRBV7-9 CASSFRDYNEQFF
TRBJ2-7 . TRBV20-1 CSERPTSLVYEQYF
TRBJ2-7 . TRBV7-6 CASSLAGVNEQYF
TRBJ1-5 . TRBV12-3/TRBV12-4 CASRQGGGNQPQHF
TRBJ2-7 . TRBV10-3 CAIREQGALGEQYF
TRBJ2-7 . TRBV7-2 CASSLAGWGTASYEQYF
TRBJ2-2 . TRBV6-1 CASSLALPTGELFF
TRBJ2-1 . TRBV27 CASRDRTPSGLSGEQFF